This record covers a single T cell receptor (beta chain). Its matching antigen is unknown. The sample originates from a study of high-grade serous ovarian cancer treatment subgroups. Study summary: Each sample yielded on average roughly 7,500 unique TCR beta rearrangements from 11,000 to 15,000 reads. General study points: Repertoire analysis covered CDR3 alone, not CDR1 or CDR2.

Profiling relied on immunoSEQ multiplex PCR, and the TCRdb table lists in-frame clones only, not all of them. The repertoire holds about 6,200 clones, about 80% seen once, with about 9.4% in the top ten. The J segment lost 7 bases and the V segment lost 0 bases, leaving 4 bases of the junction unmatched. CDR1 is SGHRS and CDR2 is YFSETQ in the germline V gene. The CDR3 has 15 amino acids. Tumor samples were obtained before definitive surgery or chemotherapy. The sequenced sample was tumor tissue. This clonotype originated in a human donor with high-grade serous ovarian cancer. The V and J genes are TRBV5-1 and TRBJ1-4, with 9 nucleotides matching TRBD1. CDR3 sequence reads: CASSLGQGGGEKLFF. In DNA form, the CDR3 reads TGCGCCAGCAGCTTGGGACAGGGGGGCGGTGAAAAACTGTTTTTT. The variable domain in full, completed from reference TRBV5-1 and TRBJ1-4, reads KAGVTQTPRYLIKTRGQQVTLSCSPISGHRSVSWYQQTPGQGLQFLFEYFSETQRNKGNFPGRFSGRQFSNSRSEMNVSTLELGDSALYLCASSLGQGGGEKLFFGSGTQLSVL.